This T cell receptor beta chain was profiled in a study of blood T cell repertoires in COVID-19. Across the whole study: Both acute and convalescent COVID-19 samples were obtained from the United States, Italy and Spain. The analysed material was cDNA or gDNA that came from T cells, B-cell-depleted T cells, or PBMCs.

Germline loops: CDR1 MGHDK, CDR2 SYGVNS. The length of the CDR3 is 14 residues. Trimming removed 7 bases at V and 0 bases at J, with 13 bases between. In the authors' methods: Researchers report that nucleated cell counts were estimated from reference gene primer amplification. Generated by immunoSEQ multiplex PCR, the TCRdb table keeps only in-frame clones and is missing some. D and trimming come from the DNA, and the V and J calls and clone size come from that table. The sample yields roughly 200,000 clones, around nine tenths seen once. This clone was counted only a few times. This clonotype originated in a young man with active or convalescent COVID-19. The chain links TRBV25-1 to TRBJ2-7; possible D gene TRBD1, 6 bases. Material: peripheral blood. The CDR3 sequence is CASTPGHTSYEQYF. In DNA, the CDR3 is TGTGCCAGCACGCCGGGACATACCTCCTACGAGCAGTACTTC.